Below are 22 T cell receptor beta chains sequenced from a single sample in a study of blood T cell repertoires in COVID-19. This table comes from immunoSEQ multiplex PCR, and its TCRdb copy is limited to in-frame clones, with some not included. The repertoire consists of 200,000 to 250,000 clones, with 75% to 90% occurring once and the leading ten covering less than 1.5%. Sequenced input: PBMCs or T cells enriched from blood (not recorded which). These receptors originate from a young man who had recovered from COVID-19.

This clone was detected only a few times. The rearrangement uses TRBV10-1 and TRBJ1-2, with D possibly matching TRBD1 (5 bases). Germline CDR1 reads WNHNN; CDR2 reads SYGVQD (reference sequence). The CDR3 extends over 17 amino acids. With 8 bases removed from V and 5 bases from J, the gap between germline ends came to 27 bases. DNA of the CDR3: TGCGCCAGCTTGATAATGGACAAGGCTTATGTTCGTTATGGCTACACCTTC. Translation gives CASLIMDKAYVRYGYTF.

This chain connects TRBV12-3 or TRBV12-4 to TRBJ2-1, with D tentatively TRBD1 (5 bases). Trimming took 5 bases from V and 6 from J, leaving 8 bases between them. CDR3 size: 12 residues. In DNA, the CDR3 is TGTGCCAGCAGTCCCCAGGGCAATGAGCAGTTCTTC. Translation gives CASSPQGNEQFF.

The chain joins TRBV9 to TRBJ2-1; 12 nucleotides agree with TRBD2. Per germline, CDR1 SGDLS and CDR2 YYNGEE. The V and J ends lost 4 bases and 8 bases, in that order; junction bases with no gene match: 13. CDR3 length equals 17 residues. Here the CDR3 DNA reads TGTGCCAGCAGCACACATGCTAGCGGGGGGGCGTTGGATGAGCAGTTCTTC. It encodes CASSTHASGGALDEQFF.

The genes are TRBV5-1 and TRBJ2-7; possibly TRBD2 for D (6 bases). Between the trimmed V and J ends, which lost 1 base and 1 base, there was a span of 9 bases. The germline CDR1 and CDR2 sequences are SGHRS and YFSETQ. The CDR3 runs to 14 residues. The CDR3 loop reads CASSLRRGSYEQYF. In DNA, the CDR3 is TGCGCCAGCAGCTTGAGGCGGGGATCCTACGAGCAGTACTTC.

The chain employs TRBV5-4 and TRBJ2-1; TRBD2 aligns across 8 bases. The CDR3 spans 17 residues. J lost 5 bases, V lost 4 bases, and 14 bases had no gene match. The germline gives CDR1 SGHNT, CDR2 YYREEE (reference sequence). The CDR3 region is CASSAVYSGGSHNEQFF. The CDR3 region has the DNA TGTGCCAGCAGCGCTGTTTACAGCGGGGGTTCCCACAATGAGCAGTTCTTC.

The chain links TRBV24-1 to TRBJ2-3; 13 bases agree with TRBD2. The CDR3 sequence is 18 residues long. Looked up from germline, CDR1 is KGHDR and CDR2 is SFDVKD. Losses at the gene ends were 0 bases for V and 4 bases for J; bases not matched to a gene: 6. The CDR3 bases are TGTGCCACCAGTGATTTGAGGGGGACTAGCGGGAACCCAGATACGCAGTATTTT. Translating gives CATSDLRGTSGNPDTQYF.

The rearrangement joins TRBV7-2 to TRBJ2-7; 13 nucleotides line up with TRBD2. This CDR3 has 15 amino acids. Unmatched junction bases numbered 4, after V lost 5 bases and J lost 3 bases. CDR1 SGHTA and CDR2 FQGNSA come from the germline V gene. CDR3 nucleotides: TGTGCCAGCAGCCAAGGACTAGCGGGAGTCTACGAGCAGTACTTC. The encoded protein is CASSQGLAGVYEQYF.

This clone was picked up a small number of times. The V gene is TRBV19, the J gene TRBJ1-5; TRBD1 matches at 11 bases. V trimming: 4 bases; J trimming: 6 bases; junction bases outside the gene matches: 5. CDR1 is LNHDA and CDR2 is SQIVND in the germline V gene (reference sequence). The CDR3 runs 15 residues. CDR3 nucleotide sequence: TGTGCCAGTAGTAGCGGACAGGGGGCAGGTCAGCCCCAGCATTTT. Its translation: CASSSGQGAGQPQHF. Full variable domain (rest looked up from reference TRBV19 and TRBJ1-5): DGGITQSPKYLFRKEGQNVTLSCEQNLNHDAMYWYRQDPGQGLRLIYYSQIVNDFQKGDIAEGYSVSREKKESFPLTVTSAQKNPTAFYLCASSSGQGAGQPQHFGDGTRLSIL.

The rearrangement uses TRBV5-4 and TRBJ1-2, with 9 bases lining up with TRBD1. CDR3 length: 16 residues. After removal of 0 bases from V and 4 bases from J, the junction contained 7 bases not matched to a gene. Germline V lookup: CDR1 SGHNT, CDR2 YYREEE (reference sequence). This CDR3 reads CASSLGAKGQGYGYTF. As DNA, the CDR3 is TGTGCCAGCAGCTTGGGGGCCAAGGGACAGGGCTATGGCTACACCTTC.

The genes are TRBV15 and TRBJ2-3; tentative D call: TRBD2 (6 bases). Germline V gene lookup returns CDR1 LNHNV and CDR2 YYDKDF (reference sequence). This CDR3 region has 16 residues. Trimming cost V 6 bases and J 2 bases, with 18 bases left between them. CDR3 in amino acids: CATRTSGLRDTDTQYF. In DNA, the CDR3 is TGTGCCACCAGAACAAGCGGACTACGGGACACAGATACGCAGTATTTT.

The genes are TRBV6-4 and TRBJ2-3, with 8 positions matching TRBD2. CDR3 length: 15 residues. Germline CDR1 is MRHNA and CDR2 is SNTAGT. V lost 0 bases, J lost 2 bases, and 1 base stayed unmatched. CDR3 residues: CASSDSGGATDTQYF. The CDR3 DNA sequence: TGTGCCAGCAGTGACTCCGGGGGGGCCACAGATACGCAGTATTTT.

Here the CDR3 DNA reads TGTGCCAGCAGCGTAGCTGGGAGGGAGCAGTACTTC. Protein product: CASSVAGREQYF. This sequence joins TRBV9 and TRBJ2-7, with D maybe TRBD2 (6 bases). The CDR3 contains 12 residues. With 0 bases removed from V and 7 bases from J, the gap between germline ends came to 8 bases. CDR1 and CDR2 (germline): SGDLS, YYNGEE.

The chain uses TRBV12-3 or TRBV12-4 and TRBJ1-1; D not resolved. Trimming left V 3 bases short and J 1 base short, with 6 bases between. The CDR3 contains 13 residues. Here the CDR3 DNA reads TGTGCCAGCAGTTTCTCAGAGAACACTGAAGCTTTCTTT. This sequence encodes CASSFSENTEAFF.

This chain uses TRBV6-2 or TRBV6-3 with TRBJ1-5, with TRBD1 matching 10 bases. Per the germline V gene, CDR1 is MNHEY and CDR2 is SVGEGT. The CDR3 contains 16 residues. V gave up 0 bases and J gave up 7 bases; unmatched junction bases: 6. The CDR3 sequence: CASSYSRDRGRQPQHF. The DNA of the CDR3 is TGTGCCAGCAGTTACTCGAGGGACAGGGGAAGGCAGCCCCAGCATTTT.

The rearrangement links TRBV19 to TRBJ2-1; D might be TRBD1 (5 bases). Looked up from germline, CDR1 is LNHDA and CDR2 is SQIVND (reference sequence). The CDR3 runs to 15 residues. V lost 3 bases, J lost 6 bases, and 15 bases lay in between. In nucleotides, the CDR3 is TGTGCCAGTAGTATTGGGCTCCAGGGTGCCAATGAGCAGTTCTTC. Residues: CASSIGLQGANEQFF. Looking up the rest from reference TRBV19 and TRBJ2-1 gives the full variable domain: DGGITQSPKYLFRKEGQNVTLSCEQNLNHDAMYWYRQDPGQGLRLIYYSQIVNDFQKGDIAEGYSVSREKKESFPLTVTSAQKNPTAFYLCASSIGLQGANEQFFGPGTRLTVL.

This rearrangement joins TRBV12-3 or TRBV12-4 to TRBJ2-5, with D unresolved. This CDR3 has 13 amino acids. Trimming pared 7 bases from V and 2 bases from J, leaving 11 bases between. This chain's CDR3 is CASNPTPQETQYF. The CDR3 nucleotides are TGTGCCAGCAACCCGACACCGCAAGAGACCCAGTACTTC.

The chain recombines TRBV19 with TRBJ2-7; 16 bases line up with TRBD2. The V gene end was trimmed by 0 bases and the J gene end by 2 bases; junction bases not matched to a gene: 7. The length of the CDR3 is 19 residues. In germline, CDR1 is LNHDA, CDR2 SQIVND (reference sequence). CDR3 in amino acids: CASSIDRSGTSGRAYEQYF. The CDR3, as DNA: TGTGCCAGTAGTATAGATCGATCCGGGACTAGCGGGAGGGCCTACGAGCAGTACTTC.

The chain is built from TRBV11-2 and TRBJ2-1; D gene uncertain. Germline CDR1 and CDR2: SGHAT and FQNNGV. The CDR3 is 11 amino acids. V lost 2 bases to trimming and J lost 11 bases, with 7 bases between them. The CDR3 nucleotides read TGTGCCAGCAGCTTATACGGTAAGCAGTTCTTC. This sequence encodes CASSLYGKQFF.

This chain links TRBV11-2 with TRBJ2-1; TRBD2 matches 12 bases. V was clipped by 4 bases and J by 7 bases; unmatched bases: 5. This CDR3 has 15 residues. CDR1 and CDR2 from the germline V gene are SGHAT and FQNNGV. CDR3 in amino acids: CASSSTSGSRNEQFF. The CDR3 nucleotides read TGTGCCAGCAGCTCGACTAGCGGGAGTAGGAATGAGCAGTTCTTC.

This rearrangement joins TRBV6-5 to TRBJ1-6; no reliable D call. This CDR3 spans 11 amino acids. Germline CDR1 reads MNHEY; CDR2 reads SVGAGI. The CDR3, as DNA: TGTGCGGCGGGGAAATCGTCACCCCTCCACTTT. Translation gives CAAGKSSPLHF.

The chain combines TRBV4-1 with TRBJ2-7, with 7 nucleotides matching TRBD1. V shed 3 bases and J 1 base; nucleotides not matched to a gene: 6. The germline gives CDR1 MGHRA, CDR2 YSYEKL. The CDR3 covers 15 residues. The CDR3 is CASSQHRDSSYEQYF. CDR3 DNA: TGCGCCAGCAGCCAGCATAGGGACAGTTCCTACGAGCAGTACTTC.

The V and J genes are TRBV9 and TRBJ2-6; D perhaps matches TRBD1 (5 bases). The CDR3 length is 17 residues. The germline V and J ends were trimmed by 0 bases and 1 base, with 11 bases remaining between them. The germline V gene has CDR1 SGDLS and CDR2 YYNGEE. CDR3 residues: CASSVALSGSGANVLTF. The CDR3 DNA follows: TGTGCCAGCAGCGTAGCTCTCTCAGGGTCTGGGGCCAACGTCCTGACTTTC.